Below, 30 T cell receptor beta chains from the same sample are listed, as sequenced in a study of vaccination and CD4 T cells after COVID-19. The antigens for these receptors are not known. Time point noted: late sampling 161 to 241 days after vaccination in a few convalescent patients. Treatment of the sample: roughly 10-day PBMC culture with coronavirus spike peptide pools or control peptides (ViraFEST assay). Researchers used the Oncomine TCR Beta short-read assay to sequence DNA from cultured CD4+ T cells. Each CDR3 protein gets one entry after TCRdb re-called the PCR reads with MiXCR. This sample yields about 21,000 distinct CDR3 sequences, of which approximately 38% are seen a single time; more than 8.5% belongs to the top ten. Material: CD4+ T cells from blood, cultured in vitro, obtained about 7 months after SARS-CoV-2 vaccination. The receptors shown here come from a human donor who had recovered from COVID-19.

This clonotype was observed a handful of times. The J gene is TRBJ2-3, the V gene TRBV10-1; D may be TRBD1 (5 bases). Deletions cut 3 bases from V and 4 bases from J, with 5 bases between. This CDR3 has 12 amino acids. Germline V gene sequence: CDR1 WNHNN, CDR2 SYGVQD (reference sequence). The CDR3 here is CASSDRADTQYF. For the CDR3, the DNA is TGCGCCAGCAGTGACAGGGCAGATACGCAGTATTTT.

This clonotype was observed a handful of times. The chain is built from TRBV15 and TRBJ1-5, with no clear D. The CDR3 spans 14 residues. V dropped 4 bases and J dropped 2 bases, with 9 bases sitting between them. Germline CDR1 is LNHNV and CDR2 is YYDKDF (reference sequence). This CDR3 is CATSISSGNQPQHF. The CDR3 DNA reads TGTGCCACCAGCATATCTAGTGGCAATCAGCCCCAGCATTTT.

Remarks on this clonotype: An end of the junction differs from the germline gene, which may be a read error. The gene calls are TRBV20-1 and TRBJ2-1; 10 bases fit TRBD2. Germline lookup yields CDR1 DFQATT and CDR2 SNEGSKA (reference sequence). The CDR3 is 12 amino acids. CDR3 in DNA: TGCAGTGCAAGAGAAGCGGGAGGGCCTAGGGTCTTC. Translating gives CSAREAGGPRVF.

The chain combines TRBV27 with TRBJ2-5, with 8 bases aligning to TRBD2. Per the germline V gene, CDR1 is MNHEY and CDR2 is SMNVEV (reference sequence). With 5 bases clipped from V and 2 bases from J, the junction kept 10 bases outside the gene matches. CDR3 length equals 16 residues. The CDR3 nucleotides are TGTGCCAGCAGTCCACCCGCCGGACTAGCTCAAGAGACCCAGTACTTC. It codes for CASSPPAGLAQETQYF.

This clonotype qualifies as medium-sized. The CDR3 nucleotides are TGCAGTGCCCAAGCCTCGGGTCAATATCAGCCCCAGCATTTT. This translates into CSAQASGQYQPQHF. The chain uses TRBV20-1 and TRBJ1-5; D gene ambiguous. The germline CDR1 and CDR2 sequences are DFQATT and SNEGSKA (reference sequence). V was clipped by 6 bases and J by 5 bases, with 17 bases between them. CDR3 length: 14 amino acids.

The genes are TRBV20-1 and TRBJ2-5; D is perhaps TRBD1 or TRBD2 (5 bases each). The CDR3 loop spans 14 amino acids. The germline V gene encodes CDR1 DFQATT and CDR2 SNEGSKA (reference sequence). V shed 3 bases and J shed 2 bases, with 13 bases lying between them. The CDR3 nucleotides are TGCAGTGCTAGCAGGGAGTTACCTCAAGAGACCCAGTACTTC. This gives the protein CSASRELPQETQYF.

V usage is TRBV28 and J usage is TRBJ1-3, with D hard to call. The length of the CDR3 is 12 residues. The germline V and J ends were trimmed by 4 bases and 7 bases, with 8 bases remaining between them. The germline CDR1 and CDR2 sequences are MDHEN and SYDVKM. The CDR3 loop is CASSSAANTIYF. In nucleotides, the CDR3 is TGTGCCAGCAGTTCGGCGGCGAACACCATATATTTT. Combining the CDR3 with reference TRBV28 and TRBJ1-3 gives the whole variable domain DVKVTQSSRYLVKRTGEKVFLECVQDMDHENMFWYRQDPGLGLRLIYFSYDVKMKEKGDIPEGYSVSREKKERFSLILESASTNQTSMYLCASSSAANTIYFGEGSWLTVV.

This clonotype was picked up a small number of times. This rearrangement joins TRBV28 to TRBJ1-5, with TRBD1 matching 7 bases. Per germline, CDR1 MDHEN and CDR2 SYDVKM. J lost 4 bases, V lost 6 bases, and 3 bases had no gene match. The CDR3 has 13 residues. CDR3 sequence: CASRRQGNQPQHF. CDR3 nucleotide sequence: TGTGCCAGCAGGAGACAGGGTAATCAGCCCCAGCATTTT.

The rearrangement links TRBV7-3 to TRBJ2-1; TRBD2 might be the D (5 bases). The CDR3 sequence is 13 residues long. In germline, CDR1 is SGHTA, CDR2 FQGTGA. V was pared by 2 bases and J by 9 bases, with 11 bases between. The CDR3 loop is CASSLGPGVEQFF. As DNA, the CDR3 is TGTGCCAGCAGCTTAGGCCCCGGGGTTGAGCAGTTCTTC.

CDR3 amino acids: CASSLLTGTFTYEQYF. The CDR3, as DNA: TGTGCCAGCAGCCTTTTAACCGGGACGTTTACCTACGAGCAGTACTTC. The V gene is TRBV6-2 or TRBV6-3, the J gene TRBJ2-7, with D perhaps TRBD1 or TRBD2 (5 bases each). V was cut by 6 bases and J by 2 bases, with 20 bases left in between. The CDR3 length is 16 residues. Germline V CDR1 and CDR2: MNHEY, SVGEGT.

V gene TRBV2 combines with J gene TRBJ2-5; 9 bases fit TRBD1. V gave up 6 bases and J gave up 5 bases; unmatched junction bases: 7. This CDR3 contains 14 residues. Per germline, CDR1 SNHLY and CDR2 FYNNEI. In DNA, the CDR3 is TGTGCCAGCAGCGAACAGGGGGCCGGGGAGACCCAGTACTTC. Translation gives CASSEQGAGETQYF.

There are a few counts of this clonotype. V and J are TRBV21-1 and TRBJ2-7; the table's D gene call, TRBD1, was not cross checked with the DNA. TRBV21-1 is a documented pseudogene. CDR3 length equals 13 residues. CDR3: CASSPRTNYEQYF. CDR3 nucleotide sequence: TGTGCCAGCAGCCCTAGGACAAACTACGAGCAGTACTTC.

The chain uses TRBV20-1 and TRBJ2-6; D is perhaps TRBD2 (6 bases). CDR1 and CDR2 from the germline V gene are DFQATT and SNEGSKA (reference sequence). The ends were cut back, 4 bases at V and 4 bases at J, with 20 bases in the middle. The CDR3 is 17 residues long. The CDR3 coding sequence is TGCAGTGCTACCCGCCGAGCGTCCGGGAGAGGGGCCAACGTCCTGACTTTC. The encoded protein is CSATRRASGRGANVLTF.

The gene calls are TRBV15 and TRBJ1-3, with D unclear. Germline V gene lookup returns CDR1 LNHNV and CDR2 YYDKDF (reference sequence). The CDR3 sequence is 16 residues long. Trimming removed 5 bases at V and 2 bases at J, with 16 bases between. CDR3 DNA sequence: TGTGCCACCAGCCCCCTGGATGTCAGTGCTGGAAACACCATATATTTT. It translates to CATSPLDVSAGNTIYF.

This clonotype was seen a handful of times. The V call is TRBV24-1, the J call TRBJ2-6, with D possibly being TRBD1 (5 bases). Trimming took 3 bases from V and 2 from J, leaving 7 bases between them. The CDR3 runs 15 residues. Germline CDR1 reads KGHDR; CDR2 reads SFDVKD. The CDR3 loop is CATSDSRAGANVLTF. CDR3 DNA sequence: TGTGCCACCAGTGATAGCAGGGCTGGGGCCAACGTCCTGACTTTC.

The CDR3 region is CASSEARTGRGGETQYF. CDR3 DNA sequence: TGTGCCAGCAGTGAAGCCCGGACAGGGAGGGGAGGAGAGACCCAGTACTTC. The J gene is TRBJ2-5, the V gene TRBV25-1; possibly TRBD1 for D (8 bases). The CDR3 is 17 residues long. V gave up 2 bases and J gave up 4 bases, with 20 bases separating them. Germline assignment: CDR1 MGHDK and CDR2 SYGVNS.

V and J are TRBV6-2 or TRBV6-3 and TRBJ2-2; D possibly corresponds to TRBD2 (5 bases). The CDR3 spans 15 residues. The germline gives CDR1 MNHEY, CDR2 SVGEGT. Between the trimmed V and J ends, which lost 0 bases and 7 bases, there was a span of 12 bases. CDR3 region: CASSYSPEGSGELFF. The DNA of the CDR3 is TGTGCCAGCAGTTACTCCCCCGAGGGTAGCGGGGAGCTGTTTTTT.

The chain uses TRBV6-1 and TRBJ2-7, with 7 bases lining up with TRBD2. This CDR3 region has 16 residues. The germline gives CDR1 MNHNS, CDR2 SASEGT. J gave up 6 bases and V 6 bases, and 17 bases lay outside the gene matches. The CDR3 bases are TGTGCCAGCAGCTCTGGGGGGGGGGGATCCCCTCTCGAGCAGTACTTC. Protein sequence: CASSSGGGGSPLEQYF.

This clonotype was seen a single time. In DNA form, the CDR3 reads TGTGCCAGCTCACTCCTGGACAGCGGGGTTGAGCAGTACTTC. This translates into CASSLLDSGVEQYF. The genes are TRBV18 and TRBJ2-7; TRBD2 might be the D (7 bases). This CDR3 has 14 amino acids. CDR1 KGHSH and CDR2 LQKENI come from the germline V gene. The V gene lost 4 bases and the J gene lost 7 bases, with 17 bases spanning the gap.

The chain employs TRBV6-5 and TRBJ1-2, with no clear D. The germline V gene encodes CDR1 MNHEY and CDR2 SVGAGI. The length of the CDR3 is 14 residues. Trimming shortened V by 2 bases and J by 8 bases, and 15 bases separated the two germline ends. Here the CDR3 reads CASSYPGLEEGYTF. The CDR3 region has the DNA TGTGCCAGCAGTTACCCTGGACTGGAGGAGGGCTACACCTTC.

This clonotype appeared once. This chain connects TRBV10-1 to TRBJ2-7; 11 nucleotides agree with TRBD1. Per germline, CDR1 WNHNN and CDR2 SYGVQD (reference sequence). This CDR3 region has 16 residues. After removal of 5 bases from V and 6 bases from J, the junction contained 12 bases not matched to a gene. The CDR3 DNA reads TGCGCCAGCAGTTACACCATGGACAGGGGGCTTGGCGAGCAGTACTTC. Protein: CASSYTMDRGLGEQYF.

This clonotype was seen a handful of times. The V and J genes are TRBV27 and TRBJ1-5; TRBD1 matches 7 bases. The germline V gene encodes CDR1 MNHEY and CDR2 SMNVEV (reference sequence). J gave up 3 bases and V 5 bases, and 7 bases lay outside the gene matches. This CDR3 is built from 15 residues. The CDR3 nucleotides read TGTGCCAGCAGTCCTCAGACAGGGACCAATCAGCCCCAGCATTTT. Translated, it gives CASSPQTGTNQPQHF.

V usage is TRBV24-1 and J usage is TRBJ2-5, with TRBD1 matching 9 bases. Looked up from germline, CDR1 is KGHDR and CDR2 is SFDVKD. V shed 3 bases and J 2 bases; nucleotides not matched to a gene: 6. There are 16 residues in the CDR3. The CDR3 protein is CATSDTGTGIQETQYF. For the CDR3, the DNA is TGTGCCACCAGTGATACCGGGACAGGGATTCAAGAGACCCAGTACTTC.

The chain is built from TRBV27 and TRBJ2-3; D assignment may be TRBD1 or TRBD2 (6 bases each). The germline V and J ends were trimmed by 3 bases and 1 base, with 8 bases remaining between them. This CDR3 contains 14 residues. The germline V gene encodes CDR1 MNHEY and CDR2 SMNVEV (reference sequence). For the CDR3, the DNA is TGTGCCAGCAGTTTCGGGGGCCGCACAGATACGCAGTATTTT. Amino acid sequence: CASSFGGRTDTQYF.

Turning to this clonotype: A junction boundary mismatches the germline segment, possibly from a read error. The chain joins TRBV7-7 to TRBJ2-3; D remains unclear. The CDR3 is 13 amino acids. Germline lookup yields CDR1 SSHAT and CDR2 FNYEAQ (reference sequence). The CDR3 loop reads CASSTEPRDTQYF. CDR3 DNA sequence: TGTGCTAGCAGTACCGAGCCCAGAGATACGCAGTATTTT.

This clonotype was detected a few times. The chain employs TRBV2 and TRBJ2-5; D ambiguous. The CDR3 totals 12 residues. Germline V gene lookup returns CDR1 SNHLY and CDR2 FYNNEI. V lost 4 bases and J 5 bases, leaving 8 bases between the germline ends. The DNA of the CDR3 is TGTGCCAGCAGTGCCACCCGGGAGACCCAGTACTTC. Its translation is CASSATRETQYF.

This clonotype was counted between two and nine times. The chain carries TRBV6-5 and TRBJ1-2; tentative D call: TRBD1 (6 bases). From germline, CDR1 is MNHEY and CDR2 SVGAGI. Trimming cost V 2 bases and J 7 bases, with 11 bases left between them. The CDR3 has 13 residues. The CDR3 reads CASSYLEGGGYTF. The CDR3 DNA reads as TGTGCCAGCAGTTACCTTGAGGGGGGTGGCTACACCTTC.

The gene calls are TRBV7-8 and TRBJ1-5; D perhaps matches TRBD1 (6 bases). V was clipped by 1 base and J by 5 bases, with 9 bases between them. The CDR3 runs to 14 residues. Germline V gene sequence: CDR1 SGHVS, CDR2 FQNEAQ. This chain's CDR3 is CASSLEWGHQPQHF. The CDR3 DNA reads TGTGCCAGCAGCTTAGAGTGGGGGCATCAGCCCCAGCATTTT. The whole variable domain, remainder taken from reference TRBV7-8 and TRBJ1-5, is GAGVSQSPRYKVAKRGQDVALRCDPISGHVSLFWYQQALGQGPEFLTYFQNEAQLDKSGLPSDRFFAERPEGSVSTLKIQRTQQEDSAVYLCASSLEWGHQPQHFGDGTRLSIL.

The table lists this clonotype with a few counts. The chain is built from TRBV20-1 and TRBJ2-3; 7 bases match TRBD1. Losses at the gene ends were 5 bases for V and 0 bases for J; bases not matched to a gene: 5. From germline, CDR1 is DFQATT and CDR2 SNEGSKA (reference sequence). This CDR3 contains 14 residues. CDR3 residues: CSAGDRTSTDTQYF. CDR3 nucleotides: TGCAGTGCTGGGGACAGAACTAGCACAGATACGCAGTATTTT.

This clonotype appeared a few times. The gene calls are TRBV6-1 and TRBJ2-5, with TRBD2 matching over 14 bases. Unmatched junction bases numbered 6, after V lost 7 bases and J lost 5 bases. CDR3 size: 15 residues. Germline CDR1 is MNHNS and CDR2 is SASEGT. DNA for the CDR3: TGTGCCAGCACTCTTGGACTAGCGGGAGGCGAGACCCAGTACTTC. It encodes CASTLGLAGGETQYF.